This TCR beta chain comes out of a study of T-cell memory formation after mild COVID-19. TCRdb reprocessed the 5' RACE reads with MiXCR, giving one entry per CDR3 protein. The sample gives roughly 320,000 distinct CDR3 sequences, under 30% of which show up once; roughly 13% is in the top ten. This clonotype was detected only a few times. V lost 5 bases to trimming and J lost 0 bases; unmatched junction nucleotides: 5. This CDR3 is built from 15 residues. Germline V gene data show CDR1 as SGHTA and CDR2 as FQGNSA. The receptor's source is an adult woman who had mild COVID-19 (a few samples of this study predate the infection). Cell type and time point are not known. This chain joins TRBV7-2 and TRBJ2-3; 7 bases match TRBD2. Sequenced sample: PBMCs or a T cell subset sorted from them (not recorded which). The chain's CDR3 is CASSRSGTSTDTQYF. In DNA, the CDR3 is TGTGCCAGCAGCCGCAGCGGGACTAGCACAGATACGCAGTATTTT.